The entry below describes one TCR beta chain. Its antigen is unknown. No much larger clone is present one base from it, and per-base qualities are unavailable. TCRbeta CDR3 regions were amplified from genomic DNA using the immunoSEQ Assay, a bias-controlled multiplex PCR. The paper's processing steps were these. The number of nucleated cells in each sample was estimated from the amplification of reference gene primers within the assay. Sequence reads were collapsed and filtered to measure the absolute abundance of every unique TCRbeta CDR3 rearrangement. For each sample, productive Simpson clonality was calculated as the square root of Simpson's diversity index across productive rearrangements. TCRdb mirrors the immuneACCESS table, restricted to in-frame sequences. Some clones are absent from its copies; in checked studies, under half trace to an unresolved V gene, and the reason for the others is unknown. The DNA gave D and trimming, while V, J and clone size come from that table. For this sample there are approximately 200,000 clones; around 85% appear just once. The ten largest clonotypes hold approximately 19% of the sample.

Taken from the germline V gene, the CDR1 and CDR2 loops are SGHNT and YENEEA. From cysteine to phenylalanine, the CDR3 is 15 amino acids long. Only the CDR3 DNA is retained, 45 bases long and in frame from the first base. From V the trimming removes 5 bases and from J it removes 4 bases, while the gene matches leave 8 bases of the junction unaccounted for. This entry is derived from a study of blood T cell repertoires in COVID-19 (dated by TCRdb to the early 2020s). Concerning the study at large: Collaborator samples came from the United States, Italy and Spain and covered acute and convalescent phases of COVID-19. The material from the prospective study consisted of cDNA or gDNA derived from T cells, B-cell-depleted T cells, or PBMCs. Where available, HLA class I and class II types were taken from metadata supplied by the sample provider and were not determined by assay-based typing. Samples came from the ongoing ImmuneRACE study (first 160 participants) plus 1,254 subjects from 6 global collaborators. A freely available public database, intended as a resource for researchers studying the immune response to SARS-CoV-2, is where the repertoires were released. Subjects who had been exposed to COVID-19, were actively infected with it, or had recovered from it provided the deeply sampled blood TCRbeta repertoires that made up the dataset. A de-identified subject ID, COVID-19 status, age in years and sex were almost always included in the sample metadata. Points the paper makes about the study in general: How much clinical and demographic metadata was included differed by source and by participant, and the metadata was provided uncurated.

Participants in the prospective study were enrolled through a virtual design, were aged roughly 18 to 90 years, and lived in roughly 24 United States geographic areas. In the prospective study, cohorts were assigned on the basis of participant-reported clinical history obtained from a screening survey and a study questionnaire. ImmuneRACE Cohort 3 recovered participants were defined by two consecutive negative NP/OP PCR tests, healthcare professional clearance, or symptom resolution. Mobile phlebotomists in the prospective study collected whole blood, serum and a nasopharyngeal or oropharyngeal swab from every participant. Additional blood draws and questionnaires over an approximately 2-month period could optionally be provided by prospective study participants. Before DNA extraction, blood samples from the prospective study were shipped at room temperature or frozen.

The chain is encoded by TRBV11-3 joined to TRBJ2-7, and 10 bases in between align with TRBD2. The sequence was obtained from a man between 35 and 55 years old who had recovered from COVID-19. Sequencing was done on a sample of PBMCs or T cells enriched from blood (not recorded which). The DNA sequence reads TGTGCCAGCAGCCCCACGAGCGGGAGGGTTTACGAGCAGTACTTC. The encoded protein is CASSPTSGRVYEQYF.